These T cell receptor beta chains were read from a single sample in a study of OX40 agonist ivuxolimab in advanced cancers. The method was immunoSEQ multiplex PCR; TCRdb's version includes in-frame clones alone and lacks a portion of them. The sample has about 95,000 clones; 91% are singletons. The material was CD4+ or CD8+ T cells sorted from blood, obtained in a trial of the OX40 agonist ivuxolimab. These receptors originate from an adult with an advanced solid tumor such as melanoma, head and neck, liver or kidney cancer. Each CDR3 is given with its conserved first and last residue. D genes are given only for firm matches. Expanded clones are given a class, and other clones once, few, many or no size at all.

d_gene,v_gene,abundance,j_gene,CDR3nt,CDR3aa
-,TRBV6-5,-,TRBJ1-5,TGTGCCAACCGGACTCCCGCGGAGCCCCAGCATTTT,CANRTPAEPQHF
TRBD1,TRBV2,-,TRBJ1-5,TGTGCCAGCAGGGGGACAGGCAATCAGCCCCAGCATTTT,CASRGTGNQPQHF
-,TRBV6-1,-,TRBJ1-5,TGTGCCAGCAGGGAAGGAGTCAACTATAGCAATCAGCCCCAGCATTTT,CASREGVNYSNQPQHF
-,TRBV18,-,TRBJ2-3,TGTGCCAGCTCTTCACCCACAGATACGCAGTATTTT,CASSSPTDTQYF
TRBD2,TRBV6-1,-,TRBJ2-1,TGTGCCAGCGCGACGGGAGGAAGCTCCTACAATGAGCAGTTCTTC,CASATGGSSYNEQFF
TRBD1,TRBV2,once,TRBJ1-1,TGTGCCAGCAGCTACTCAGGGGGCCCCACTGAAGCTTTCTTT,CASSYSGGPTEAFF
TRBD2,TRBV2,-,TRBJ2-1,TGTGCCAGCAGTGCCCTAGCGGGATATTACAATGAGCAGTTCTTC,CASSALAGYYNEQFF
-,TRBV25-1,-,TRBJ2-7,TGTGCCAGCAGTGAATATACTCCGCCAGGCTACGAGCAGTACTTC,CASSEYTPPGYEQYF
-,TRBV7-2,-,TRBJ2-2,TGTGCCAGCAGCCAATTCGTGGGCACCGGGGAGCTGTTTTTT,CASSQFVGTGELFF
TRBD2,TRBV28,-,TRBJ2-7,TGTGCCAGCAGTGCCACGGGACTAGCGGGCGCCTCCTACGAGCAGTACTTC,CASSATGLAGASYEQYF
-,TRBV5-6,few,TRBJ1-1,TGTGCCAGCAGCTTGTATTCCGGGGGCACTGAAGCTTTCTTT,CASSLYSGGTEAFF
-,TRBV28,once,TRBJ1-2,TGTGCCAGCAGTTTGGGGAACAGGGATGGCTACACCTTC,CASSLGNRDGYTF
TRBD1,TRBV10-2,few,TRBJ2-7,TGCGCCAGCAATACACCGGGACAGGGTACCGAGCAGTACTTC,CASNTPGQGTEQYF
-,TRBV7-2,-,TRBJ2-7,TGTGCCAGCAGCTTGCCTGCGTCTTACGAGCAGTACTTC,CASSLPASYEQYF
TRBD2,TRBV28,-,TRBJ2-2,TGTGCCAGCAAGGGGAGGGGCCGGTCCACCGGGGAGCTGTTTTTT,CASKGRGRSTGELFF
TRBD1,TRBV19,once,TRBJ2-7,TGTGCCAGTAGAGACGGGACAGCCTACGAGCAGTACTTC,CASRDGTAYEQYF
TRBD2,TRBV28,-,TRBJ2-5,TGTGCCAGCAGTTTAGGTTTCGGGACTAGCGTTCGGGAGACCCAGTACTTC,CASSLGFGTSVRETQYF
TRBD2,TRBV2,few,TRBJ2-5,TGTGCCAGCAGTGACCCAGCGGGGGTGGAGACCCAGTACTTC,CASSDPAGVETQYF
-,TRBV9,-,TRBJ1-3,TGTGCCAGCAGCCCGGGGTCAGGCCCGGGGGGAAACACCATATATTTT,CASSPGSGPGGNTIYF
-,TRBV19,-,TRBJ1-5,TGTGCCAGTAGCCAGAGGGACGGCTTTTGGCAGCCCCAGCATTTT,CASSQRDGFWQPQHF
TRBD1,TRBV28,once,TRBJ1-4,TGTGCCAGCAACGAGGGGGCGTCTAATGAAAAACTGTTTTTT,CASNEGASNEKLFF
-,TRBV7-2,-,TRBJ2-7,TGTGCCAGCAGCCCCCTGGGGCAAGGCTACGAGCAGTACTTC,CASSPLGQGYEQYF
-,TRBV2,many,TRBJ1-5,TGTGCCAGCAGGCCAGCGGGTCAGCCCCAGCATTTT,CASRPAGQPQHF
TRBD2,TRBV28,-,TRBJ2-3,TGTGCCAGCAGGGGACTAGCGGGGGGCGGTAGGACAGATACGCAGTATTTT,CASRGLAGGGRTDTQYF
TRBD1,TRBV7-2,once,TRBJ1-2,TGTGCCAGCAGCCGACAGGGTTGGAATGGCTACACCTTC,CASSRQGWNGYTF
-,TRBV5-4,-,TRBJ2-1,TGTGCCAGCAGCTTGGCTGGGGAGCAGTTCTTC,CASSLAGEQFF
TRBD2,TRBV5-4,-,TRBJ2-3,TGTGCCAGCAGCTTGGTCGGACTAGCGGGAGAAGATACGCAGTATTTT,CASSLVGLAGEDTQYF
-,TRBV28,-,TRBJ2-2,TGTGCCAGCAGTTTGTACACCGGGGAGCTGTTTTTT,CASSLYTGELFF
-,TRBV10-1,-,TRBJ2-1,TGCGCCAGCAGTGCAAATACCCGGGGTGAGCAGTTCTTC,CASSANTRGEQFF
TRBD1,TRBV23-1,-,TRBJ1-6,TGCGCCAGCCCCCCTGACAGGGGGCAATCACCCCTCCACTTT,CASPPDRGQSPLHF
-,TRBV7-6,-,TRBJ2-4,TGTGCCAGCAGCTTAGCCCCGGGACTCCTAAAAAACATTCAGTACTTC,CASSLAPGLLKNIQYF
-,TRBV7-9,-,TRBJ2-2,TGTGCCAGCAGCTACAGGGTTGGGGAGCTGTTTTTT,CASSYRVGELFF
TRBD1,TRBV4-1,-,TRBJ2-1,TGCGCCAGCAGCCAGGCACAGGGGTACAATGAGCAGTTCTTC,CASSQAQGYNEQFF
TRBD2,TRBV5-1,-,TRBJ2-1,TGCGCCAGCAGCCCTCCTAGCGGGAGTAATGAGCAGTTCTTC,CASSPPSGSNEQFF
-,TRBV5-1,-,TRBJ2-7,TGCGCCAGCAGCCACCCTACTGACAGGGAGCAGTACTTC,CASSHPTDREQYF
-,TRBV5-6,-,TRBJ2-7,TGTGCCAGCAGCTTAGGGGGATACGAGCAGTACTTC,CASSLGGYEQYF
TRBD2,TRBV28,-,TRBJ2-5,TGTGCCAGCAGACCCCTCTTTCGGGGGGCAAGAGCGGGAGAGCAGTACTTC,CASRPLFRGARAGEQYF
-,TRBV2,once,TRBJ2-3,TGTGCCAGCAACCTCGCCTCAGGCACAGATACGCAGTATTTT,CASNLASGTDTQYF
TRBD1,TRBV5-4,-,TRBJ2-2,TGTGCCAGCAGCTCCCAAGACAGGGCAGTCGGGGAGCTGTTTTTT,CASSSQDRAVGELFF
-,TRBV2,-,TRBJ2-1,TGTGCCAGCAGTGAAGCGCGAGGGAGGGGGTACAATGAGCAGTTCTTC,CASSEARGRGYNEQFF
-,TRBV6-1,-,TRBJ1-3,TGTGCCAGCAGTGACCGCAGCTCTGGAAACACCATATATTTT,CASSDRSSGNTIYF
-,TRBV5-1,-,TRBJ2-3,TGCGCCAGCAGCGAAGGTGGGATGAGCACAGATACGCAGTATTTT,CASSEGGMSTDTQYF
-,TRBV11-2,once,TRBJ1-5,TGTGCCAGCAGCTTAGGAGAGAGCCAGCCCCAGCATTTT,CASSLGESQPQHF
-,TRBV4-1,-,TRBJ2-7,TGCGCCAGCAGCTATCCCGGGACAACGGGGGAGCAGTACTTC,CASSYPGTTGEQYF